This TCR beta chain was retrieved from a study of early T cells in non-severe SARS-CoV-2 infection. Study in general: Unsorted whole blood bulk RNA was sequenced, with unpaired chains. Study findings and constraints: In VDJdb matching, anti-spike CD8 responses were favored while private and CD4 specificities went missing.

Attachment of unique molecular identifiers to individual cDNA molecules was performed. TCRdb itself ran the 5' RACE reads through MiXCR, one entry per CDR3 protein. The repertoire holds approximately 70,000 distinct CDR3 sequences, with approximately 12% as singletons. V lost 2 bases, J lost 3 bases, and 0 bases lay in between. This CDR3 has 11 residues. Germline V gives CDR1 SNHLY, CDR2 FYNNEI. In this sample, this clonotype turned up many times. The antigen is unknown. The source material was whole blood. The V call is TRBV2, the J call TRBJ2-3; D not certain. The clonotype originates from an adult who was a healthcare worker with PCR-confirmed SARS-CoV-2 infection or an uninfected control (not recorded which). The CDR3 is CASSETDTQYF. The CDR3 DNA sequence: TGTGCCAGCAGTGAAACAGATACGCAGTATTTT.